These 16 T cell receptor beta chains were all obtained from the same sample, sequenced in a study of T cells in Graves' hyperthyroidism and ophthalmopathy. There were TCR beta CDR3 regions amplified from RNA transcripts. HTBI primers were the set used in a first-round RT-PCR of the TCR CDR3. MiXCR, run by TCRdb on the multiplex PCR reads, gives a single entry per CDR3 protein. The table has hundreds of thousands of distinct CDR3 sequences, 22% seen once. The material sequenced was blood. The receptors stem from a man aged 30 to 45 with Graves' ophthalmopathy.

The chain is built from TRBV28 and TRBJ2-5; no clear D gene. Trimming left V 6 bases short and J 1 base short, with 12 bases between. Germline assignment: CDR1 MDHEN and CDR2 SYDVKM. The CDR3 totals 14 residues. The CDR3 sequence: CASSRSSTQETQYF. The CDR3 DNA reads TGTGCCAGCAGCCGTTCTAGTACCCAAGAGACCCAGTACTTC.

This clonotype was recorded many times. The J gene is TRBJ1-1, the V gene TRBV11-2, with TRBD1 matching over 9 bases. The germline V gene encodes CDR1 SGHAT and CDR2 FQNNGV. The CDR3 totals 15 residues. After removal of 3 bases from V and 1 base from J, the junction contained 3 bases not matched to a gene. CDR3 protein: CASSLGTGRNTEAFF. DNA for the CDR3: TGTGCCAGCAGCTTGGGGACAGGGCGGAACACTGAAGCTTTCTTT.

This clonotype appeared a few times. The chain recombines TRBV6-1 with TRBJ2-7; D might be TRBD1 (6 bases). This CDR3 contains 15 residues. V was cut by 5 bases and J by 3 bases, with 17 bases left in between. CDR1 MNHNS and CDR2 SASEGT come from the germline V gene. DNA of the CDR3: TGTGCCAGCAGTTTAGAACGGGACACCTACTACGAGCAGTACTTC. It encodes CASSLERDTYYEQYF.

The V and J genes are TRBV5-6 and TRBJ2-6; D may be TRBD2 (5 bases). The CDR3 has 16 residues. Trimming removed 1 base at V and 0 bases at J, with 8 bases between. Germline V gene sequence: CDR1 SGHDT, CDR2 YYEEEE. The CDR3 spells CASSLRGTSGANVLTF. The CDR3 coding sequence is TGTGCCAGCAGCTTGCGGGGTACCTCTGGGGCCAACGTCCTGACTTTC.

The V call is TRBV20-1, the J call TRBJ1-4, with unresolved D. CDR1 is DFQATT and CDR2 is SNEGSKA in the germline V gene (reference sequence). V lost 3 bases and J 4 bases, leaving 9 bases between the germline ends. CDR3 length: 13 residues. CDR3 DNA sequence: TGCAGTGCTAGCCCGGGGTTTAATGAAAAACTGTTTTTT. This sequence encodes CSASPGFNEKLFF.

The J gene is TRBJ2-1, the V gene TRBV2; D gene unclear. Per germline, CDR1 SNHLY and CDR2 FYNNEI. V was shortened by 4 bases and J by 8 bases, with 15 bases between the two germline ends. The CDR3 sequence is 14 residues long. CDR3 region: CASSALNGADEQFF. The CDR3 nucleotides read TGTGCCAGCAGTGCCCTGAATGGTGCCGATGAGCAGTTCTTC.

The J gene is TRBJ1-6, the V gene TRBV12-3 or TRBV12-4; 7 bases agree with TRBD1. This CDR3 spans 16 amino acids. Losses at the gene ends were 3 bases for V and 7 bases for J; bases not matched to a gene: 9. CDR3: CASSLTGTASNSPLHF. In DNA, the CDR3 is TGTGCCAGCAGTTTGACCGGGACAGCTTCAAATTCACCCCTCCACTTT.

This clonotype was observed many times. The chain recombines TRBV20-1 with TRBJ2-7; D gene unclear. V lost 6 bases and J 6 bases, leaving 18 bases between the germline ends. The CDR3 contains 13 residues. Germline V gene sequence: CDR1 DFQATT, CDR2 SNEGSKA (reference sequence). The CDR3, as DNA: TGCAGTGCCTTCCCACAAACGTCCGGCGAGCAGTACTTC. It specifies CSAFPQTSGEQYF.

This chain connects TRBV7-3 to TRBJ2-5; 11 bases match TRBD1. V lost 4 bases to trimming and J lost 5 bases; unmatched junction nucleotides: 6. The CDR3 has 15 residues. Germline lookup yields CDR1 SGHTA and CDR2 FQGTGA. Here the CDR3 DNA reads TGTGCCAGCAGCTCCCGGGGGGACAGGGGGGAGACCCAGTACTTC. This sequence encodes CASSSRGDRGETQYF.

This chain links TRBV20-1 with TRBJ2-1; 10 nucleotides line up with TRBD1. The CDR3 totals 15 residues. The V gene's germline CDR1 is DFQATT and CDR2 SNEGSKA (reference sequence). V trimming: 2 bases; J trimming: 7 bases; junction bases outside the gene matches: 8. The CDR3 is CSARPGTGVMNEQFF. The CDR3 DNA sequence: TGCAGTGCTAGACCCGGGACAGGGGTCATGAATGAGCAGTTCTTC.

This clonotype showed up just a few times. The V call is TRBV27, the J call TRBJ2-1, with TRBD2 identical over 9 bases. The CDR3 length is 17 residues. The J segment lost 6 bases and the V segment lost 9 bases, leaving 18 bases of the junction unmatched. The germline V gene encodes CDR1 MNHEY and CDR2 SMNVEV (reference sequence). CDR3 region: CASFGGRWLAGSNEQFF. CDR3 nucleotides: TGTGCCAGTTTCGGGGGGCGGTGGCTAGCGGGGTCCAATGAGCAGTTCTTC.

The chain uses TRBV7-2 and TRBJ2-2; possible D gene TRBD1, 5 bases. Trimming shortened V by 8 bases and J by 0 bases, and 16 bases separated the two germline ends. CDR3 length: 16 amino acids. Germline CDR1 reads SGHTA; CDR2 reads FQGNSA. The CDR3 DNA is TGTGCCAGCCGTACAGGCGCACGAGCGAACACCGGGGAGCTGTTTTTT. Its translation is CASRTGARANTGELFF.

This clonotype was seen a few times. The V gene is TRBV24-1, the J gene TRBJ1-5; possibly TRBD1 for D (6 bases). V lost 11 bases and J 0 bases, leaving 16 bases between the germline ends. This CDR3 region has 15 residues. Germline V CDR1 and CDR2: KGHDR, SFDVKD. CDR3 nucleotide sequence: TGTGCCATTGGAGGGGGGGGATATAGCAATCAGCCCCAGCATTTT. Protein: CAIGGGGYSNQPQHF.

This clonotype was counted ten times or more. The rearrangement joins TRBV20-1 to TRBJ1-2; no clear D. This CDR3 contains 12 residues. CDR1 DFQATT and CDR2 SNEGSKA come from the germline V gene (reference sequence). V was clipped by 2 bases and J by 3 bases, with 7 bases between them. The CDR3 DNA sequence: TGCAGTGCTAGATCTGCACACTATGGCTACACCTTC. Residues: CSARSAHYGYTF.

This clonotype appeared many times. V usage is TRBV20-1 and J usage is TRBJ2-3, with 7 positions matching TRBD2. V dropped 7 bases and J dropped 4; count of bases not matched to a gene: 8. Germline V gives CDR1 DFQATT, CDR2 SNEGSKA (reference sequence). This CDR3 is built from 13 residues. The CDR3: CSGRGGGSDTQYF. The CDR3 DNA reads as TGCAGTGGAAGGGGCGGGGGATCAGATACGCAGTATTTT.

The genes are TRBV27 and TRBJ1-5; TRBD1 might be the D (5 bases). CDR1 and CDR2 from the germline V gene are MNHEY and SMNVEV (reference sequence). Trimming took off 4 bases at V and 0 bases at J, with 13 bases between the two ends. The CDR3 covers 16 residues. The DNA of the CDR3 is TGTGCCAGCAGTTCCCGGGGGGGGGATAGCAATCAGCCCCAGCATTTT. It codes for CASSSRGGDSNQPQHF.